A selection of T cell receptor beta chains follows, all from one sample in a study of blood T cell repertoires in COVID-19. The method was immunoSEQ multiplex PCR; TCRdb's version includes in-frame clones alone and lacks a portion of them. Of roughly 300,000 clones in the sample, around 89% were seen once. Sequencing was carried out using peripheral blood. The receptors stem from a man younger than 35 who had recovered from COVID-19. CDR3s include the opening cysteine and the closing phenylalanine or tryptophan. The D gene is left open where the match is weak. Rows may omit the clone size; those that give it use once, few, many or a size class.

abundance	d_gene	j_gene	v_gene	CDR3nt	CDR3aa
-	TRBD1	TRBJ1-5	TRBV20-1	TGCAGTGCTAGTCCGGGACAGGGGATGCAGCCCCAGCATTTT	CSASPGQGMQPQHF
-	-	TRBJ1-3	TRBV18	TGTGCCAGCTCACCCCAGTGGGGCAGCTCTGGAAACACCATATATTTT	CASSPQWGSSGNTIYF
-	TRBD2	TRBJ2-3	TRBV5-5	TGTGCCAGCAGCTTGGTTCCTAGCGGGATCCAAACTGATACGCAGTATTTT	CASSLVPSGIQTDTQYF
-	-	TRBJ1-4	TRBV11-2	TGTGCCAGCAGCTACTCACAGGAAAAACTGTTTTTT	CASSYSQEKLFF
-	TRBD1	TRBJ1-2	TRBV15	TGTGCCACCAGCAGAGATCGACAGGGGGGATCCTATGGCTACACCTTC	CATSRDRQGGSYGYTF
-	TRBD1	TRBJ1-4	TRBV27	TGTGCCAGCAAGGTGACAGGGGCTAATGAAAAACTGTTTTTT	CASKVTGANEKLFF
-	-	TRBJ1-2	TRBV19	TGTGCCAGTAGTATAGATCGGAGGGTTGGCTACACCTTC	CASSIDRRVGYTF
-	TRBD2	TRBJ2-7	TRBV28	TGTGCCAGCAGTTTATCCTCGGCGGGAGTAGTCCAATTCGAGCAGTACTTC	CASSLSSAGVVQFEQYF
-	-	TRBJ1-5	TRBV28	TGTGCCAGCAGTCTAACAGGGAGGGATCAGCCCCAGCATTTT	CASSLTGRDQPQHF
-	TRBD1	TRBJ2-2	TRBV5-8	TGTGCCAGCAGCTTTGGACAGGGGGCTTACACCGGGGAGCTGTTTTTT	CASSFGQGAYTGELFF
-	-	TRBJ1-1	TRBV12-3/TRBV12-4	TGTGCCAGCAGCCGAGCGACAGAGAATGAAGCTTTCTTT	CASSRATENEAFF
-	TRBD1	TRBJ1-1	TRBV15	TGTGCCACCAGCACGGGACAGCTTGAAGCTTTCTTT	CATSTGQLEAFF
few	-	TRBJ2-7	TRBV7-2	TGTGCCAGCAGCTTAGCGCGGGATTGGGAGCAGTACTTC	CASSLARDWEQYF
-	-	TRBJ2-6	TRBV5-4	TGTGCCAGCAGCCCCCAAGGTGGCGGGGCTTCCTCTGGGGCCAACGTCCTGACTTTC	CASSPQGGGASSGANVLTF
-	TRBD2	TRBJ2-3	TRBV9	TGTGCCAGCAGCGTACGGGGACTACCCACAGATACGCAGTATTTT	CASSVRGLPTDTQYF
-	TRBD2	TRBJ2-1	TRBV24-1	TGTGCCACCAGTGACTCCGGGACTAGGATTAATGAGCAGTTCTTC	CATSDSGTRINEQFF
-	TRBD1	TRBJ2-2	TRBV27	TGTGCCAGCAGTTTATTAGGCTTGGACAGGGGTAAAAGCGAGGAGTACACCGGGGAGCTGTTTTTT	CASSLLGLDRGKSEEYTGELFF
-	-	TRBJ1-6	TRBV7-3	TGTGCCAGCAGCTTAACACCCGACGGGTCACCCCTCCACTTT	CASSLTPDGSPLHF
-	TRBD1	TRBJ2-7	TRBV4-2	TGTGCCAGCAGCCAAGAGTTCAACAGGGGATTTCCCTACGAGCAGTACTTC	CASSQEFNRGFPYEQYF
-	-	TRBJ2-3	TRBV19	TGTGCCAGTAGCCCTGGGGGGGGGCGGTCGGATACGCAGTATTTT	CASSPGGGRSDTQYF
once	-	TRBJ1-1	TRBV6-5	TGTGCCAGCAGTTACGGGGGAGGTGGCACTGAAGCTTTCTTT	CASSYGGGGTEAFF
-	TRBD2	TRBJ2-1	TRBV6-5	TGTGCCAGCAGTCCTTCTAGCGGGAGATCTAATGAGCAGTTCTTC	CASSPSSGRSNEQFF
-	-	TRBJ2-2	TRBV7-2	TGTGCCAGCAGCTTCGGCCGGGGAGGCACCGGGGAGCTGTTTTTT	CASSFGRGGTGELFF
-	-	TRBJ2-7	TRBV6-5	TGTGCCAGCAGTTACAGGGGGAGTGGGAACGAGCAGTACTTC	CASSYRGSGNEQYF
-	TRBD1	TRBJ1-2	TRBV4-3	TGCGCCAGCAGCCAAGATGTAGGGGGCCTTGGCTACACCTTC	CASSQDVGGLGYTF
-	TRBD1	TRBJ2-1	TRBV29-1	TGCAGCGTTCTCCGGGACAGCGATTACAATGAGCAGTTCTTC	CSVLRDSDYNEQFF
few	-	TRBJ2-7	TRBV7-8	TGTGCCAGCAGCTTGCCCAGGGGATTAGCCTACGAGCAGTACTTC	CASSLPRGLAYEQYF
-	-	TRBJ1-3	TRBV29-1	TGCAGCGTTGAGAATGGCGCATCGGGGTCCGGCACCATATATTTT	CSVENGASGSGTIYF
-	TRBD1	TRBJ1-2	TRBV18	TGTGCCAGCTCAGCTACAGGGGAGGACTATGGCTACACCTTC	CASSATGEDYGYTF
-	-	TRBJ1-2	TRBV21-1	TGTGCCAGCAGCAAAACATGGGACAGGGGGGACTATGGCTACACCTTC	CASSKTWDRGDYGYTF
few	TRBD1	TRBJ1-5	TRBV5-6	TGTGCCAGCAGCTTGAGAAGGACAGGGGTTAGCAATCAGCCCCAGCATTTT	CASSLRRTGVSNQPQHF
-	-	TRBJ2-7	TRBV5-4	TGTGCCAGCAGTTGGGCAGGGGTTGGAGACTACGAGCAGTACTTC	CASSWAGVGDYEQYF
-	TRBD2	TRBJ2-1	TRBV5-4	TGTGCCAGCAGGTTAGCCGGGACTAGGATCGGCGAGCAGTTCTTC	CASRLAGTRIGEQFF
-	TRBD2	TRBJ2-7	TRBV4-1	TGCGCCAGCAGCCATCAATCTAGCGGGAGTTTCTACGAGCAGTACTTC	CASSHQSSGSFYEQYF
few	TRBD2	TRBJ2-1	TRBV4-1	TGCGCCAGCAGCCAGCAGCGGGGACTAGCGGGGGACAATGAGCAGTTCTTC	CASSQQRGLAGDNEQFF
once	-	TRBJ2-1	TRBV3-1/TRBV3-2	TGTGCCAGCAGCCAAAGAGAAGCCAATGAGCAGTTCTTC	CASSQREANEQFF
few	-	TRBJ1-2	TRBV27	TGTGCCAGCAGTTCCGGAGATGGCTACACCTTC	CASSSGDGYTF
-	-	TRBJ2-1	TRBV3-1/TRBV3-2	TGTGCCAGCAGGGCAGAGGGCCACAATGAGCGGTTCTTC	CASRAEGHNERFF
-	-	TRBJ2-3	TRBV27	TGTGCCAGCAGTATGGACGGGGGAGATACGCAGTATTTT	CASSMDGGDTQYF
-	-	TRBJ2-5	TRBV10-3	TGTGCCATCAGTGTGACAGAACAAGAGACCCAGTACTTC	CAISVTEQETQYF
-	-	TRBJ1-4	TRBV30	TGTGCCTGGGCTACAGGGCCTAATGAAAAACTGTTTTTT	CAWATGPNEKLFF
-	TRBD2	TRBJ2-5	TRBV7-6	TGTGCCAGCAGCCGGACTAGCGGGGGGGGATTCCAAGAGACCCAGTACTTC	CASSRTSGGGFQETQYF
-	-	TRBJ2-2	TRBV3-1/TRBV3-2	TGTGCCAGCAGCCTCTGGGACTCCAACACCGGGGAGCTGTTTTTT	CASSLWDSNTGELFF
-	-	TRBJ2-7	TRBV27	TGTGCCAGCAGGCCCGGGACTGGACCCCTACACGAGCAGTACTTC	CASRPGTGPLHEQYF
-	TRBD1	TRBJ2-7	TRBV7-9	TGTGCCAGCAGCCCTCGTACAGGGGTGGGCGAGCAGTACTTC	CASSPRTGVGEQYF
few	TRBD1	TRBJ2-7	TRBV2	TGTGCCAGCGGACAGGACGCCTACGAGCAGTACTTC	CASGQDAYEQYF